The 20 T cell receptor beta chains reported below all come from one sample, sequenced in a study of blood T cell repertoires in COVID-19. Assay used: immunoSEQ multiplex PCR; TCRdb lists only in-frame clones, some missing. The sample records under 100,000 clones, over 70% being singletons. Sequenced input: peripheral blood. These receptors were taken from a woman aged 55-75 years with acute or convalescent COVID-19.

J is TRBJ2-5 and V is TRBV12-1; the table's D call, TRBD1, has no DNA check behind it. TRBV12-1 is shown as a pseudogene. The CDR3 has 14 amino acids. CDR3 DNA sequence: TGTGCCAGCACCCGAGTCAGGGGGCGGGAGACCCAGTACTTC. Protein product: CASTRVRGRETQYF.

J is TRBJ1-3 and V is TRBV2; weak D call: TRBD1 (6 bases). CDR3 size: 13 residues. Between the trimmed V and J ends, which lost 5 bases and 4 bases, there was a span of 9 bases. The germline gives CDR1 SNHLY, CDR2 FYNNEI. The CDR3 spells CASSRDIGNTIYF. The DNA of the CDR3 is TGTGCCAGCAGTAGGGACATAGGAAACACCATATATTTT.

J is TRBJ2-5 and V is TRBV7-9; 10 bases map to TRBD2. With V trimmed by 1 base and J by 2 bases, 1 base remained unmatched. Germline V gene lookup returns CDR1 SEHNR and CDR2 FQNEAQ (reference sequence). This CDR3 is built from 15 residues. The CDR3 nucleotides are TGTGCCAGCAGCTTAGAAGCGGGGGGGCAAGAGACCCAGTACTTC. Its protein is CASSLEAGGQETQYF. Full variable domain (missing parts from reference TRBV7-9 and TRBJ2-5): DTGVSQNPRHKITKRGQNVTFRCDPISEHNRLYWYRQTLGQGPEFLTYFQNEAQLEKSRLLSDRFSAERPKGSFSTLEIQRTEQGDSAMYLCASSLEAGGQETQYFGPGTRLLVL.

In this sample, this clone turned up once. This chain links TRBV7-2 with TRBJ1-5, with D unclear. The germline V and J ends were trimmed by 5 bases and 0 bases, with 20 bases remaining between them. Per germline, CDR1 SGHTA and CDR2 FQGNSA. The CDR3 totals 18 residues. The DNA of the CDR3 is TGTGCCAGCAGCCCGGCCCCGACTGCAACCCTTAGCAATCAGCCCCAGCATTTT. It translates to CASSPAPTATLSNQPQHF.

V usage is TRBV18 and J usage is TRBJ1-2; D possibly corresponds to TRBD1 (6 bases). Per germline, CDR1 KGHSH and CDR2 LQKENI. Trimming shortened V by 4 bases and J by 4 bases, and 19 bases separated the two germline ends. The CDR3 spans 16 residues. CDR3: CASSLAPGQPSYGYTF. For the CDR3, the DNA is TGTGCCAGCTCACTCGCTCCTGGACAGCCTTCCTATGGCTACACCTTC.

The J gene is TRBJ1-1, the V gene TRBV6-5; TRBD1 is a possible D gene (5 bases). Trimming took 2 bases from V and 1 from J, leaving 11 bases between them. Germline V gene data show CDR1 as MNHEY and CDR2 as SVGAGI. The CDR3 extends over 15 amino acids. CDR3 bases: TGTGCCAGCAGTTACAGCCCCAGGGAGAACACTGAAGCTTTCTTT. Its protein product is CASSYSPRENTEAFF.

The chain links TRBV6-5 to TRBJ2-2, with TRBD1 identical over 7 bases. This CDR3 has 16 amino acids. V lost 0 bases, J lost 4 bases, and 5 bases stayed unmatched. Germline lookup yields CDR1 MNHEY and CDR2 SVGAGI. As DNA, the CDR3 is TGTGCCAGCAGTTACTCAGGGGGCGTAGGCACCGGGGAGCTGTTTTTT. Amino acids: CASSYSGGVGTGELFF.

The CDR3 sequence: CASSPGGVVEAFF. CDR3 in DNA: TGTGCCAGCAGCCCCGGGGGGGTCGTTGAAGCTTTCTTT. This rearrangement joins TRBV7-9 to TRBJ1-1; weak D call: TRBD1 (5 bases). Trimming removed 5 bases at V and 7 bases at J, with 14 bases between. The CDR3 is 13 residues long. Per the germline V gene, CDR1 is SEHNR and CDR2 is FQNEAQ (reference sequence).

DNA of the CDR3: TGCGCCAGCAGCCATCAAGCCGGGACAGGGTTTTACGAGCAGTACTTC. Its translation is CASSHQAGTGFYEQYF. V gene TRBV4-1 combines with J gene TRBJ2-7; 9 bases are shared with TRBD1. CDR1 MGHRA and CDR2 YSYEKL come from the germline V gene. Trimming took 3 bases from V and 4 from J; bases not matched to a gene: 10. This CDR3 is 16 amino acids long.

This rearrangement joins TRBV5-6 to TRBJ2-7, with a tentative D call TRBD2 (6 bases). In germline, CDR1 is SGHDT, CDR2 YYEEEE. Trimming took off 4 bases at V and 0 bases at J, with 11 bases between the two ends. The CDR3 is 14 residues long. The DNA for the CDR3 is TGTGCCAGCAGCCCGGGACTGTTCTCCTACGAGCAGTACTTC. It codes for CASSPGLFSYEQYF.

The rearrangement uses TRBV5-4 and TRBJ1-5; unclear D gene. V lost 1 base, J lost 7 bases, and 6 bases lay in between. The CDR3 covers 12 residues. The V gene's germline CDR1 is SGHNT and CDR2 YYREEE (reference sequence). The CDR3 loop is CASSLRGQPQHF. The CDR3, as DNA: TGTGCCAGCAGCTTGCGAGGGCAGCCCCAGCATTTT.

A remark on this clone: The junction departs from the called germline gene at one end, perhaps through a read error. This chain joins TRBV2 and TRBJ1-1; 11 bases map to TRBD1. Germline V gene data show CDR1 as SNHLY and CDR2 as FYNNEI. This CDR3 has 13 residues. The CDR3 bases are TGTGCCAGCAGTGACTTCCCGGGACAGGGGGGAATCTTT. It translates to CASSDFPGQGGIF.

This sequence joins TRBV9 and TRBJ2-7; the match to TRBD2 covers 7 bases. This CDR3 region has 13 residues. After removal of 0 bases from V and 9 bases from J, the junction contained 6 bases not matched to a gene. The germline CDR1 and CDR2 sequences are SGDLS and YYNGEE. The CDR3 sequence: CASSVEASGVQYF. In nucleotides, the CDR3 is TGTGCCAGCAGCGTAGAGGCTAGCGGCGTGCAGTACTTC. Combining the CDR3 with reference TRBV9 and TRBJ2-7 gives the whole variable domain DSGVTQTPKHLITATGQRVTLRCSPRSGDLSVYWYQQSLDQGLQFLIQYYNGEERAKGNILERFSAQQFPDLHSELNLSSLELGDSALYFCASSVEASGVQYFGPGTRLTVT.

V and J are TRBV19 and TRBJ2-2, with D possibly TRBD2 on 5 matching bases. Trimming cost V 9 bases and J 6 bases, with 23 bases left between them. Germline V gene lookup returns CDR1 LNHDA and CDR2 SQIVND (reference sequence). The CDR3 runs to 16 residues. The CDR3 is CARLGSDGSLAGELFF. The CDR3 bases are TGTGCCAGGCTAGGGAGCGACGGATCCTTGGCCGGGGAGCTGTTTTTT.

This clone showed up just a few times. CDR3 sequence: CASSLEGAYGYTF. The CDR3, as DNA: TGCGCCAGCAGCTTGGAGGGGGCATATGGCTACACCTTC. The genes are TRBV5-1 and TRBJ1-2; 7 bases are a match to TRBD1. Looked up from germline, CDR1 is SGHRS and CDR2 is YFSETQ. Trimming cost V 0 bases and J 5 bases; bases outside gene matches: 1. The CDR3 is 13 residues long.

The chain uses TRBV2 and TRBJ1-2, with D possibly being TRBD1 (5 bases). The CDR3 loop spans 15 amino acids. The V end lost 6 bases, the J end lost 4 bases, and 18 bases lay between the germline ends. CDR1 SNHLY and CDR2 FYNNEI come from the germline V gene. The CDR3 spells CASRLTVGGLYGYTF. In nucleotides, the CDR3 is TGTGCCAGCAGGTTGACAGTTGGGGGACTCTATGGCTACACCTTC.

The chain uses TRBV5-1 and TRBJ2-6; TRBD1 aligns across 7 bases. Germline loops: CDR1 SGHRS, CDR2 YFSETQ. CDR3 length: 16 residues. V trimming: 5 bases; J trimming: 1 base; junction bases outside the gene matches: 6. CDR3 DNA: TGCGCCAGCAGACCTTTACAGGGGTCTGGGGCCAACGTCCTGACTTTC. Protein sequence: CASRPLQGSGANVLTF.

The CDR3 nucleotides are TGTGCCAGCACGTGGAGGGGAGCTAATGAAAAACTGTTTTTT. Its translation is CASTWRGANEKLFF. V is TRBV6-5 and J is TRBJ1-4, with a tentative D call TRBD1 (5 bases). V was shortened by 7 bases and J by 3 bases, with 12 bases between the two germline ends. Germline loops: CDR1 MNHEY, CDR2 SVGAGI. CDR3 length equals 14 residues.

This sequence joins TRBV13 and TRBJ2-6; possible D gene TRBD2, 5 bases. The CDR3 extends over 16 amino acids. Germline loops: CDR1 PRHDT, CDR2 FYEKMQ (reference sequence). Deletions cut 5 bases from V and 0 bases from J, with 11 bases between. CDR3 coding DNA: TGTGCCAGCAGCCCCGGCCGGGGCTCTGGGGCCAACGTCCTGACTTTC. This codes for CASSPGRGSGANVLTF.

This chain connects TRBV10-3 to TRBJ1-1, with D possibly matching TRBD1 (5 bases). Trimming left V 5 bases short and J 5 bases short, with 9 bases between. Germline values: CDR1 ENHRY, CDR2 SYGVKD. The CDR3 is made up of 12 amino acids. This CDR3 reads CAISWGGTEAFF. The CDR3 DNA follows: TGTGCCATCAGTTGGGGGGGGACTGAAGCTTTCTTT.